This T cell receptor beta chain was retrieved from a study of CD8 T cells in ankylosing spondylitis. Study-level findings and limits: One TCR beta motif, made up of eight highly homologous variants, appeared characteristic of ankylosing spondylitis blood. From matched ankylosing spondylitis synovial fluid, disease-linked clones were reportedly recovered at significantly enriched levels.

As concerns this clonotype: Its antigen is not identified.

The CDR3 totals 16 residues. CDR1 is SGHRS and CDR2 is YFSETQ in the germline V gene. V lost 6 bases, J lost 4 bases, and 11 bases stayed unmatched. As the method for making TCR beta libraries, quantitative 5'-RACE with molecular barcodes was used. TCRdb re-called the 5' RACE reads through MiXCR, storing one row per CDR3 protein. The profile shows tens of thousands of distinct CDR3 sequences, 7.4% of them singletons. V and J are TRBV5-1 and TRBJ2-2; 8 nucleotides match TRBD2. Sequencing input: blood, either unsorted or a sorted T cell fraction (not recorded which). The receptor's source is a female donor with ankylosing spondylitis or in good health (not recorded which). The CDR3 region is CASTLRASGSTGELFF. The CDR3 bases are TGCGCCAGCACCTTAAGGGCTAGCGGGTCCACCGGGGAGCTGTTTTTT. The whole variable domain, filled in from reference TRBV5-1 and TRBJ2-2, reads KAGVTQTPRYLIKTRGQQVTLSCSPISGHRSVSWYQQTPGQGLQFLFEYFSETQRNKGNFPGRFSGRQFSNSRSEMNVSTLELGDSALYLCASTLRASGSTGELFFGEGSRLTVL.